The text below deals with one TCR beta chain. These data come from a study of blood T cell repertoires in COVID-19. On the study more broadly: Spain, Italy and the United States supplied samples that represented acute and convalescent COVID-19. In each case, the material was cDNA or gDNA derived from T cells, B-cell-depleted T cells, or PBMCs.

Authors' data handling: Estimates of nucleated cell counts were drawn from the amplification of reference gene primers. Only in-frame clones appear in the TCRdb table, and some are missing; sequencing was by immunoSEQ multiplex PCR. Clone size and the V and J calls come from that table; the DNA yielded D and trimming. The sample shows hundreds of thousands of clones, roughly nine tenths of them seen only once. The CDR3 loop spans 16 amino acids. Unmatched junction bases numbered 13, after V lost 4 bases and J lost 7 bases. Per the germline V gene, CDR1 is SGHRS and CDR2 is YFSETQ. The chain couples TRBV5-1 to TRBJ2-1, with TRBD2 identical over 8 bases. This sequence was found in a woman aged 45-65 years who had recovered from COVID-19. The material sequenced was peripheral blood. The CDR3 sequence is CASSALAGSAVNEQFF. Here the CDR3 DNA reads TGCGCCAGCAGCGCTTTAGCGGGATCCGCCGTAAATGAGCAGTTCTTC.